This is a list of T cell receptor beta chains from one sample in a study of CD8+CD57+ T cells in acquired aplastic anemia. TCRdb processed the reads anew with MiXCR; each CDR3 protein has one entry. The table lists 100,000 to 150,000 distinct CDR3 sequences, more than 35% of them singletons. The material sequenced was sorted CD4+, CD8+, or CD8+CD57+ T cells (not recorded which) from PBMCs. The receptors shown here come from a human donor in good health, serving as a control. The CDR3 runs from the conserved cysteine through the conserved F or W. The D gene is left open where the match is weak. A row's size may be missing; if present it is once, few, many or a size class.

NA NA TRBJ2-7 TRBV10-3 CAAADYYEQYF TGTGCCGCCGCAGACTACTACGAGCAGTACTTC
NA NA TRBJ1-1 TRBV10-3 CAISDPRETEALF TGTGCCATCAGTGACCCGAGGGAGACTGAAGCTCTCTTT
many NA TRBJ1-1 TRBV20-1 CSALGGSGAFF TGCAGTGCTCTTGGGGGGAGTGGAGCTTTCTTT
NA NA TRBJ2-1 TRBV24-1 CATSVVNEQFF TGTGCCACCAGTGTGGTAAATGAGCAGTTCTTC
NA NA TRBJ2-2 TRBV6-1 CASSRSNGELFF TGTGCCAGCAGCCGGTCCAACGGGGAGCTGTTTTTT
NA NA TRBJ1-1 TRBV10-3 CAISGPDTEALF TGTGCCATCAGCGGCCCGGACACTGAAGCTCTCTTT
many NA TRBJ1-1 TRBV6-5 CASSYSELLNTEAFF TGTGCCAGCAGTTACTCGGAATTATTGAACACTGAAGCTTTCTTT
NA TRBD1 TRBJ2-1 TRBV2 CASSPTGGRNEQFF TGTGCCAGCAGTCCTACAGGGGGCAGGAATGAGCAGTTCTTC
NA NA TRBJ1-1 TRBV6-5 CASSYNRDTSLAFF TGTGCCAGCAGTTACAACCGGGACACCTCTTTAGCTTTCTTT
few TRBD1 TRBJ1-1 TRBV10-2 CASSRGRKENTEAFF TGCGCCAGCAGCAGGGGGCGGAAGGAGAACACTGAAGCTTTCTTT
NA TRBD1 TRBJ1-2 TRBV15 CATSSTPGQNYGYTF TGTGCCACCAGCAGTACACCGGGACAGAACTATGGCTACACCTTC
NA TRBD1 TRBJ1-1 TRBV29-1 CSGGQGAEAFF TGCAGCGGTGGACAGGGGGCTGAGGCTTTCTTT
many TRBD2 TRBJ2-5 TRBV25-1 CASSGWTSGRTKETQYF TGTGCCAGCAGTGGTTGGACTAGCGGGAGGACAAAAGAGACCCAGTACTTC
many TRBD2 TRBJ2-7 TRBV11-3 CASSLTSGYYEQYF TGTGCCAGCAGCTTGACTAGCGGGTACTACGAGCAGTACTTC
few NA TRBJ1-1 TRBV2 CASSVIEAFF TGTGCCAGCAGTGTTATTGAAGCTTTCTTT
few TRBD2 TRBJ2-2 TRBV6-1 CASRRPSGAVTGELFF TGTGCCAGCAGACGGCCTAGCGGAGCGGTGACCGGGGAGCTGTTTTTT
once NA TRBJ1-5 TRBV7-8 CASSTRSGQPQHF TGTGCCAGCAGCACACGATCGGGACAGCCCCAGCATTTT
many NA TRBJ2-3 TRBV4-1 CASSQDLSRPDTQYF TGCGCCAGCAGCCAAGATCTGAGTAGACCAGATACGCAGTATTTT
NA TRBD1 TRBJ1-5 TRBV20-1 CSAQDRVNQPQHF TGCAGTGCTCAGGACAGGGTAAATCAGCCCCAGCATTTT
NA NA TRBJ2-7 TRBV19 CASSILQGGLDEQYF TGTGCCAGTAGTATACTACAGGGGGGACTAGACGAGCAGTACTTC
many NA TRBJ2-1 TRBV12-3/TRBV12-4 CASRQYNEQFF TGTGCCAGCAGACAATACAATGAGCAGTTCTTC
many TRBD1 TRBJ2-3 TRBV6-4 CASSDRQGATTDTQYF TGTGCCAGCAGTGACCGACAGGGCGCCACCACAGATACGCAGTATTTT
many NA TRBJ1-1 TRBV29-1 CSVGTRNTEAFF TGCAGCGTCGGGACCCGGAACACTGAAGCTTTCTTT
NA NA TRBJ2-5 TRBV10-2 CASSEHPGSSNQPQYF TGCGCCAGCAGTGAACATCCGGGGAGTAGCAATCAGCCCCAGTACTTC
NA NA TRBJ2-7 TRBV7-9 CASSLPGDEQYF TGTGCCAGCAGCTTACCCGGGGACGAGCAGTACTTC
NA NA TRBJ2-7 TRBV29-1 CSARTVSYEQYF TGCAGCGCCAGGACAGTCTCCTACGAGCAGTACTTC